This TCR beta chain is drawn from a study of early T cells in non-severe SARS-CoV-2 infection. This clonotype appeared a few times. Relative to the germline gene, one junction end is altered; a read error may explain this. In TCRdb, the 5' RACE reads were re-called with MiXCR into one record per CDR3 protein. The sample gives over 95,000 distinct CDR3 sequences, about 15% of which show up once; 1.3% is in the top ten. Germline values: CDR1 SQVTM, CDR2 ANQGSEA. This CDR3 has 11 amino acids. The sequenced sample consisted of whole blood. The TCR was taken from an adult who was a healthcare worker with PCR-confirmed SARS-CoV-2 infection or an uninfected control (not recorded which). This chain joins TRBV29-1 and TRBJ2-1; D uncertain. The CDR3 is CWASSYNEQFF. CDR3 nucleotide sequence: TGTTGGGCCAGCTCCTACAATGAGCAGTTCTTC.